Each of the 32 T cell receptor beta chains below was sequenced from the same sample in a study of cytomegalovirus exposure and HLA in healthy donors. 60 Vbeta and 13 Jbeta primers were used in PCR. Measured with immunoSEQ multiplex PCR; TCRdb has only the in-frame clones, and not every one. The table lists roughly 100,000 clones, 66% of them singletons, with 2.5% to 4% in the top ten. Sequencing used PBMCs. The receptors here all came from a woman aged 45 to 65 in good health and CMV-seronegative.

This clone appeared a few times. The chain couples TRBV7-8 to TRBJ2-6; 12 positions agree with TRBD1. The CDR3 loop spans 16 amino acids. Germline V lookup: CDR1 SGHVS, CDR2 FQNEAQ. J lost 3 bases, V lost 5 bases, and 2 bases had no gene match. The CDR3: CASSRDRGHGANVLTF. The DNA for the CDR3 is TGTGCCAGCAGCCGGGACAGGGGGCATGGGGCCAACGTCCTGACTTTC.

V is TRBV4-1 and J is TRBJ2-5; possible D gene TRBD2, 6 bases. Germline V gene sequence: CDR1 MGHRA, CDR2 YSYEKL. The V end lost 0 bases, the J end lost 4 bases, and 18 bases lay between the germline ends. There are 17 residues in the CDR3. The CDR3 here is CASSQDNGAGLGETQYF. DNA of the CDR3: TGCGCCAGCAGCCAAGATAATGGGGCGGGACTGGGAGAGACCCAGTACTTC.

This clone was seen only a few times. This CDR3 is also generated by other DNA sequences in the sample. The chain links TRBV6-6 to TRBJ2-7; D ambiguous. Germline V gene sequence: CDR1 MNHNY, CDR2 SVGAGI (reference sequence). The CDR3 covers 14 residues. Deletions cut 2 bases from V and 2 bases from J, with 10 bases between. CDR3 residues: CASSYLDTAYEQYF. CDR3 in DNA: TGTGCCAGCAGTTACCTTGACACAGCCTACGAGCAGTACTTC.

The chain joins TRBV7-2 to TRBJ2-7, with a possible D match to TRBD2 (5 bases). This CDR3 contains 14 residues. V was shortened by 4 bases and J by 6 bases, with 16 bases between the two germline ends. The germline V gene has CDR1 SGHTA and CDR2 FQGNSA. CDR3 in amino acids: CASSSDFPTGEQYF. The CDR3 coding sequence is TGTGCCAGCAGCTCGGACTTTCCTACTGGCGAGCAGTACTTC. Variable domain in full (rest from reference TRBV7-2 and TRBJ2-7): GAGVSQSPSNKVTEKGKDVELRCDPISGHTALYWYRQSLGQGLEFLIYFQGNSAPDKSGLPSDRFSAERTGGSVSTLTIQRTQQEDSAVYLCASSSDFPTGEQYFGPGTRLTVT.

The chain employs TRBV5-6 and TRBJ2-3; 10 nucleotides agree with TRBD2. The junction had 11 bases not matched to a gene; V was cut back by 7 bases and J by 6 bases. The CDR3 is 15 residues long. Germline V gene sequence: CDR1 SGHDT, CDR2 YYEEEE. The CDR3 DNA sequence: TGTGCCAGCGCGGCCGGGGGACTAGCGTCGGATACGCAGTATTTT. Encoded protein: CASAAGGLASDTQYF.

V is TRBV5-1 and J is TRBJ1-3; D remains ambiguous. CDR3 size: 14 residues. V lost 5 bases, J lost 6 bases, and 15 bases lay in between. CDR1 SGHRS and CDR2 YFSETQ come from the germline V gene. Written as DNA, the CDR3 is TGCGCCAGCAGACCCGAAGGGAGGGAAAACACCATATATTTT. Translation gives CASRPEGRENTIYF.

This chain uses TRBV7-9 with TRBJ2-7, with D possibly TRBD1 on 5 matching bases. V lost 6 bases and J 1 base, leaving 10 bases between the germline ends. CDR1 SEHNR and CDR2 FQNEAQ come from the germline V gene (reference sequence). This CDR3 contains 13 residues. The CDR3, as DNA: TGTGCCAGCAGTTCTCAGGGTTCCTACGAGCAGTACTTC. Translating it yields CASSSQGSYEQYF.

The chain is built from TRBV5-4 and TRBJ1-2, with D possibly TRBD1 on 6 matching bases. Germline CDR1 SGHNT, CDR2 YYREEE (reference sequence). V was shortened by 4 bases and J by 5 bases, with 15 bases between the two germline ends. The CDR3 sequence is 14 residues long. CDR3 sequence (DNA): TGTGCCAGCAGCAACCAGGGGCTTGGGTATGGCTACACCTTC. Translation gives CASSNQGLGYGYTF.

The chain recombines TRBV7-2 with TRBJ2-1; 7 nucleotides line up with TRBD2. This CDR3 has 13 amino acids. Germline lookup yields CDR1 SGHTA and CDR2 FQGNSA. With V trimmed by 5 bases and J by 6 bases, 4 bases remained unmatched. The CDR3 DNA sequence: TGTGCCAGCAGCACGACTAGCTTCAATGAGCAGTTCTTC. It codes for CASSTTSFNEQFF.

The chain joins TRBV7-9 to TRBJ2-7, with D perhaps TRBD1 (6 bases). Trimming shortened V by 5 bases and J by 4 bases, and 15 bases separated the two germline ends. Per the germline V gene, CDR1 is SEHNR and CDR2 is FQNEAQ (reference sequence). This CDR3 contains 14 residues. This CDR3 is CASSPRDILYEQYF. The CDR3 DNA reads as TGTGCCAGCAGCCCCCGGGACATCTTATACGAGCAGTACTTC.

V usage is TRBV7-2 and J usage is TRBJ1-1; 11 nucleotides align to TRBD1. The CDR3 loop spans 14 amino acids. The V gene end was trimmed by 4 bases and the J gene end by 7 bases; junction bases not matched to a gene: 5. Germline CDR1 and CDR2: SGHTA and FQGNSA. DNA of the CDR3: TGTGCCAGCAGCTCGGGACAGGGGGAGGGTGAAGCTTTCTTT. This gives the protein CASSSGQGEGEAFF.

J is TRBJ2-5 and V is TRBV7-6; 7 bases are shared with TRBD1. The CDR3 extends over 15 amino acids. V lost 6 bases and J lost 4; bases outside the gene matches: 11. The germline V gene has CDR1 SGHVS and CDR2 FNYEAQ. The CDR3 DNA reads as TGTGCCAGCAGTTTACCGGGACAGACACTAGAGACCCAGTACTTC. Protein product: CASSLPGQTLETQYF.

The chain recombines TRBV28 with TRBJ2-1, with 8 bases aligning to TRBD1. Trimming at V came to 8 bases and at J to 7 bases, leaving 10 bases not matched to a gene. This CDR3 is built from 14 residues. Looked up from germline, CDR1 is MDHEN and CDR2 is SYDVKM. CDR3 residues: CASLPQGAYNEQFF. In DNA, the CDR3 is TGTGCCAGCCTACCCCAGGGGGCATATAATGAGCAGTTCTTC.

The V call is TRBV29-1, the J call TRBJ2-1; 9 bases line up with TRBD2. CDR3 length: 15 amino acids. Germline values: CDR1 SQVTM, CDR2 ANQGSEA. After removal of 6 bases from V and 15 bases from J, the junction contained 21 bases not matched to a gene. CDR3 region: CSVGPAGGGAGARFF. CDR3 nucleotide sequence: TGCAGCGTGGGCCCGGCGGGAGGGGGGGCGGGGGCCAGGTTCTTC.

This chain joins TRBV2 and TRBJ2-7; the D gene is possibly TRBD2 (5 bases). This CDR3 is 14 amino acids long. Looked up from germline, CDR1 is SNHLY and CDR2 is FYNNEI. V lost 5 bases, J lost 1 base, and 12 bases lay in between. CDR3: CASSSAGQSYEQYF. The CDR3 DNA reads TGTGCCAGCAGTTCCGCGGGCCAGTCCTACGAGCAGTACTTC.

This clone was seen once. J is TRBJ2-3 and V is TRBV12-5; 12 bases are a match to TRBD2. Trimming cost V 0 bases and J 0 bases; bases outside gene matches: 10. The CDR3 has 20 residues. The germline V gene encodes CDR1 LGHNT and CDR2 FRNRAP. CDR3 loop: CASGLVILFGTSGSTDTQYF. The CDR3 DNA follows: TGTGCTAGTGGTTTGGTAATTCTTTTCGGGACTAGCGGGAGCACAGATACGCAGTATTTT. The whole variable domain, remainder taken from reference TRBV12-5 and TRBJ2-3, is DARVTQTPRHKVTEMGQEVTMRCQPILGHNTVFWYRQTMMQGLELLAYFRNRAPLDDSGMPKDRFSAEMPDATLATLKIQPSEPRDSAVYFCASGLVILFGTSGSTDTQYFGPGTRLTVL.

This clone was counted between two and nine times. The gene calls are TRBV28 and TRBJ2-1; 11 bases line up with TRBD2. The CDR3 is made up of 15 amino acids. Germline V gene data show CDR1 as MDHEN and CDR2 as SYDVKM. V was pared by 3 bases and J by 3 bases, with 1 base of the junction left unmatched. CDR3 DNA sequence: TGTGCCAGCAGTTTTAGCGGGAGGGGCTACAATGAGCAGTTCTTC. Translated: CASSFSGRGYNEQFF.

The chain links TRBV28 to TRBJ2-7; a possible D gene is TRBD1 (5 bases). In germline, CDR1 is MDHEN, CDR2 SYDVKM. V was pared by 5 bases and J by 0 bases, with 17 bases between. The CDR3 contains 16 residues. For the CDR3, the DNA is TGTGCCAGCAGTGCCCCTGGGGCGGATACCTCCTACGAGCAGTACTTC. This translates into CASSAPGADTSYEQYF.

The chain recombines TRBV18 with TRBJ2-5; 8 positions agree with TRBD2. Trimming took 3 bases from V and 3 from J; bases not matched to a gene: 3. The CDR3 has 14 amino acids. Per the germline V gene, CDR1 is KGHSH and CDR2 is LQKENI. The DNA for the CDR3 is TGTGCCAGCTCACCGACTAGCGAAAAAGAGACCCAGTACTTC. Protein sequence: CASSPTSEKETQYF.

The CDR3 loop reads CASSLEHTGELFF. DNA for the CDR3: TGTGCCAGCAGCCTAGAGCACACCGGGGAGCTGTTTTTT. This chain joins TRBV2 and TRBJ2-2; D is unresolved. The CDR3 has 13 residues. Germline-derived CDR1 and CDR2 are SNHLY and FYNNEI. Trimming took 6 bases from V and 3 from J, leaving 8 bases between them.

The J gene is TRBJ1-5, the V gene TRBV7-2; D is unclear. The CDR3 covers 13 residues. Germline assignment: CDR1 SGHTA and CDR2 FQGNSA. The germline V and J ends were trimmed by 1 base and 6 bases, with 7 bases remaining between them. CDR3 residues: CASSLETSQPQHF. Written as DNA, the CDR3 is TGTGCCAGCAGCTTAGAGACAAGTCAGCCCCAGCATTTT.

The sample holds a few counts of this clone. The V gene is TRBV4-3, the J gene TRBJ2-2, with D tentatively TRBD2 (5 bases). From germline, CDR1 is LGHNA and CDR2 YSLEER. V was trimmed by 6 bases and J by 3 bases, leaving 11 bases between them. CDR3 length: 14 residues. In DNA, the CDR3 is TGCGCCAGCAGTCGGCTAGCCGACACCGGGGAGCTGTTTTTT. Amino acids: CASSRLADTGELFF.

The sample holds one count of this clone. This rearrangement joins TRBV5-4 to TRBJ2-5, with 10 bases identical to TRBD1. The J segment lost 4 bases and the V segment lost 0 bases, leaving 3 bases of the junction unmatched. This CDR3 region has 15 residues. Germline V gene lookup returns CDR1 SGHNT and CDR2 YYREEE (reference sequence). CDR3 nucleotide sequence: TGTGCCAGCAGCTTGGGGGGGACAGGGGCAGAGACCCAGTACTTC. It yields the protein CASSLGGTGAETQYF.

This clone showed up just a few times. The gene calls are TRBV6-6 and TRBJ1-6; D may be TRBD1 (6 bases). The germline V and J ends were trimmed by 7 bases and 10 bases, with 17 bases remaining between them. Germline V gene lookup returns CDR1 MNHNY and CDR2 SVGAGI (reference sequence). The CDR3 runs to 14 residues. The CDR3 reads CASTNREGESPLHF. CDR3 bases: TGTGCCAGCACCAACAGGGAAGGGGAATCACCCCTCCACTTT.

A few counts support this clone. The rearrangement links TRBV7-8 to TRBJ2-7, with 9 bases fitting TRBD1. J was trimmed by 1 base and V by 4 bases; bases with no gene match: 11. Germline lookup yields CDR1 SGHVS and CDR2 FQNEAQ. The CDR3 totals 17 residues. CDR3 sequence reads: CASSSNRGPRQSYEQYF. DNA of the CDR3: TGTGCCAGCAGCTCAAACAGGGGGCCGCGCCAGTCCTACGAGCAGTACTTC.

The CDR3 bases are TGTGCCAGCAGTACAGAGGACTGGAAAAACATTCAGTACTTC. This gives the protein CASSTEDWKNIQYF. The V and J genes are TRBV6-6 and TRBJ2-4; D might be TRBD2 (5 bases). The CDR3 is 14 residues long. V shed 5 bases and J shed 4 bases, with 12 bases lying between them. From germline, CDR1 is MNHNY and CDR2 SVGAGI (reference sequence).

The CDR3, as DNA: TGTGCCAGCAGCGGGAGTAGCTACGAGCAGTACTTC. Its protein is CASSGSSYEQYF. V is TRBV11-3 and J is TRBJ2-7; D might be TRBD2 (5 bases). The CDR3 runs 12 residues. Between the trimmed V and J ends, which lost 5 bases and 3 bases, there was a span of 8 bases. Per the germline V gene, CDR1 is SGHNT and CDR2 is YENEEA. Variable domain in full (rest from reference TRBV11-3 and TRBJ2-7): EAGVVQSPRYKIIEKKQPVAFWCNPISGHNTLYWYLQNLGQGPELLIRYENEEAVDDSQLPKDRFSAERLKGVDSTLKIQPAELGDSAVYLCASSGSSYEQYFGPGTRLTVT.

The rearrangement joins TRBV7-6 to TRBJ2-3, with a possible D match to TRBD2 (5 bases). V was trimmed by 4 bases and J by 4 bases, leaving 12 bases between them. In germline, CDR1 is SGHVS, CDR2 FNYEAQ. The CDR3 has 14 residues. The CDR3 is CASSSRPGADTQYF. As DNA, the CDR3 is TGTGCCAGCAGCTCCCGACCCGGGGCAGATACGCAGTATTTT.

The chain carries TRBV2 and TRBJ2-3; 10 positions agree with TRBD1. The CDR3 extends over 15 amino acids. CDR1 is SNHLY and CDR2 is FYNNEI in the germline V gene. V trimming: 6 bases; J trimming: 3 bases; junction bases outside the gene matches: 6. This chain's CDR3 is CASSSGDRGTDTQYF. The CDR3 nucleotides are TGTGCCAGCAGCTCCGGGGACAGGGGAACAGATACGCAGTATTTT.

The CDR3 DNA follows: TGTGCCAGCAGTGAATCCAGGGTTGACACCGGGGAGCTGTTTTTT. Translating gives CASSESRVDTGELFF. The V call is TRBV25-1, the J call TRBJ2-2, with D tentatively TRBD1 (5 bases). The CDR3 loop spans 15 amino acids. Trimming took 1 base from V and 3 from J, leaving 9 bases between them. Germline-derived CDR1 and CDR2 are MGHDK and SYGVNS.

This clone occurred once. The J gene is TRBJ2-1, the V gene TRBV19; 12 bases are a match to TRBD2. The V segment lost 3 bases and the J segment 8 bases; nucleotides outside the gene matches: 5. CDR3 length equals 15 residues. Germline lookup yields CDR1 LNHDA and CDR2 SQIVND (reference sequence). In nucleotides, the CDR3 is TGTGCCAGTAGTATGAGTCTAGCGGGAGGGGATGAGCAGTTCTTC. This gives the protein CASSMSLAGGDEQFF.

This clone came up a few times. V is TRBV5-1 and J is TRBJ2-7; TRBD1 matches 7 bases. J was trimmed by 2 bases and V by 1 base; bases with no gene match: 9. CDR1 and CDR2 from the germline V gene are SGHRS and YFSETQ. The CDR3 is made up of 16 amino acids. CDR3 coding DNA: TGCGCCAGCAGCTTGTATTCAGGGGGTCAAACCTACGAGCAGTACTTC. Residues: CASSLYSGGQTYEQYF.